The next 24 T cell receptor beta chains were all read from a single sample in a study of cytomegalovirus exposure and HLA in healthy donors. Amplification used 60 Vbeta primers and 13 Jbeta primers. The protocol was immunoSEQ multiplex PCR, while the TCRdb copy is restricted to in-frame clones and leaves out a portion. The sample includes 180,000 or so clones, 8.5% to 10% of them seen just once. Sequencing used PBMCs. These receptor sequences come from a woman in her twenties or thirties in good health and CMV-seropositive.

This clone was seen a handful of times. V usage is TRBV5-6 and J usage is TRBJ2-3; 10 bases are shared with TRBD2. V gave up 1 base and J gave up 7 bases; unmatched junction bases: 9. CDR3 length: 16 amino acids. Germline lookup yields CDR1 SGHDT and CDR2 YYEEEE. CDR3 in amino acids: CASSLRPSGSGNTQYF. As DNA, the CDR3 is TGTGCCAGCAGCTTGAGGCCTAGCGGGAGCGGGAATACGCAGTATTTT.

This clone was seen only a few times. The chain is built from TRBV9 and TRBJ1-3; 7 bases map to TRBD1. Germline trimming cut 0 bases from V and 7 bases from J; bases unmatched to any gene: 4. Looked up from germline, CDR1 is SGDLS and CDR2 is YYNGEE. The CDR3 contains 14 residues. The CDR3 spells CASSVGDSDNTIYF. CDR3 nucleotides: TGTGCCAGCAGCGTAGGGGACAGTGACAACACCATATATTTT.

This clone showed up just a few times. The rearrangement joins TRBV27 to TRBJ2-3; TRBD2 aligns across 9 bases. CDR1 and CDR2 (germline): MNHEY, SMNVEV (reference sequence). With 2 bases clipped from V and 7 bases from J, the junction kept 13 bases outside the gene matches. This CDR3 spans 17 amino acids. In DNA form, the CDR3 reads TGTGCCAGCAGTTTACCTCTAATAGCGGGAGTCATCCATACGCAGTATTTT. Translated: CASSLPLIAGVIHTQYF.

The chain is built from TRBV7-9 and TRBJ2-4, with D possibly matching TRBD1 (6 bases). Trimming pared 1 base from V and 2 bases from J, leaving 18 bases between. Looked up from germline, CDR1 is SEHNR and CDR2 is FQNEAQ (reference sequence). The CDR3 runs to 18 residues. The DNA of the CDR3 is TGTGCCAGCAGCTTAGGTCCCTCGGACAGCTTGACCAAAAACATTCAGTACTTC. Residues: CASSLGPSDSLTKNIQYF.

The gene calls are TRBV5-5 and TRBJ2-2; TRBD1 matches 9 bases. J gave up 6 bases and V 4 bases, and 10 bases lay outside the gene matches. The length of the CDR3 is 16 residues. Germline loops: CDR1 SGHKS, CDR2 YYEKEE (reference sequence). CDR3 in DNA: TGTGCCAGCAGCCATCCGGGACAGGGAGGTCCCGGGGAGCTGTTTTTT. It encodes CASSHPGQGGPGELFF.

The DNA for the CDR3 is TGTGCCAGCAGCGGACCGGGGGACATTCAGTACTTC. Residues: CASSGPGDIQYF. This chain links TRBV9 with TRBJ2-4; perhaps TRBD2 as D (6 bases). CDR1 is SGDLS and CDR2 is YYNGEE in the germline V gene. This CDR3 has 12 amino acids. The V end was cut by 3 bases, the J end by 8 bases, with 9 bases between. Full variable domain (rest looked up from reference TRBV9 and TRBJ2-4): DSGVTQTPKHLITATGQRVTLRCSPRSGDLSVYWYQQSLDQGLQFLIQYYNGEERAKGNILERFSAQQFPDLHSELNLSSLELGDSALYFCASSGPGDIQYFGAGTRLSVL.

The chain recombines TRBV4-1 with TRBJ2-7, with unresolved D. Germline CDR1 reads MGHRA; CDR2 reads YSYEKL. The CDR3 is made up of 14 amino acids. Deletions cut 0 bases from V and 5 bases from J, with 11 bases between. This CDR3 is CASSQDSLFDEQYF. The CDR3 nucleotides are TGCGCCAGCAGCCAAGACTCCCTCTTCGACGAGCAGTACTTC.

This clone was recorded a few times. This chain links TRBV2 with TRBJ1-2; 8 bases line up with TRBD1. The CDR3 is made up of 13 amino acids. Per germline, CDR1 SNHLY and CDR2 FYNNEI. The J segment lost 4 bases and the V segment lost 10 bases, leaving 8 bases of the junction unmatched. The CDR3 region is CANSGGASYGYTF. The CDR3 DNA reads as TGTGCCAATTCAGGGGGCGCGTCCTATGGCTACACCTTC.

The sample holds a few counts of this clone. This chain joins TRBV29-1 and TRBJ2-3; possibly TRBD2 for D (5 bases). The V end was cut by 0 bases, the J end by 1 base, with 11 bases between. The CDR3 length is 15 residues. Germline values: CDR1 SQVTM, CDR2 ANQGSEA. The CDR3 region is CSVEDEDSGTDTQYF. The CDR3 region has the DNA TGCAGCGTTGAAGACGAGGACTCTGGCACAGATACGCAGTATTTT.

This clone occurred a few times. V usage is TRBV13 and J usage is TRBJ2-1, with TRBD2 matching over 9 bases. This CDR3 contains 16 residues. The ends lost 5 bases at V and 5 bases at J; junction bases unmatched: 10. Germline values: CDR1 PRHDT, CDR2 FYEKMQ (reference sequence). CDR3 sequence (DNA): TGTGCCAGCAGCCCCCAACGCGCTAGCGGGAACAATGAGCAGTTCTTC. Translated: CASSPQRASGNNEQFF.

This chain links TRBV7-6 with TRBJ2-3; 12 positions match TRBD2. CDR1 SGHVS and CDR2 FNYEAQ come from the germline V gene. This CDR3 contains 17 residues. The J segment lost 4 bases and the V segment lost 4 bases, leaving 9 bases of the junction unmatched. CDR3 sequence (DNA): TGTGCCAGCAGCTCCCAGACTAGCGGGAGTAGAGCAGATACGCAGTATTTT. It specifies CASSSQTSGSRADTQYF. The full variable domain, in which reference TRBV7-6 and TRBJ2-3 provide the parts outside the CDR3, is GAGVSQSPRYKVTKRGQDVALRCDPISGHVSLYWYRQALGQGPEFLTYFNYEAQQDKSGLPNDRFSAERPEGSISTLTIQRTEQRDSAMYRCASSSQTSGSRADTQYFGPGTRLTVL.

The V call is TRBV7-9, the J call TRBJ2-1, with a possible D match to TRBD1 (5 bases). CDR3 length equals 14 residues. Trimming removed 8 bases from V and 10 bases from J, with 21 bases in between. Germline lookup yields CDR1 SEHNR and CDR2 FQNEAQ (reference sequence). The CDR3 loop reads CASSLSLRSGEQFF. The CDR3 DNA reads as TGTGCCAGCTCATTAAGTCTCCGATCAGGGGAGCAGTTCTTC.

The table lists this clone with a few counts. The rearrangement joins TRBV5-1 to TRBJ1-1, with D perhaps TRBD1 (6 bases). The germline CDR1 and CDR2 sequences are SGHRS and YFSETQ. There are 13 residues in the CDR3. The ends were cut back, 4 bases at V and 3 bases at J, with 10 bases in the middle. CDR3 in DNA: TGCGCCAGCAGCCCGACAGGTTACACTGAAGCTTTCTTT. It specifies CASSPTGYTEAFF. The whole variable domain, remainder taken from reference TRBV5-1 and TRBJ1-1, is KAGVTQTPRYLIKTRGQQVTLSCSPISGHRSVSWYQQTPGQGLQFLFEYFSETQRNKGNFPGRFSGRQFSNSRSEMNVSTLELGDSALYLCASSPTGYTEAFFGQGTRLTVV.

As for this clone: Other DNA sequences in this sample translate to the same CDR3. This sequence joins TRBV30 and TRBJ2-1, with 10 nucleotides matching TRBD2. With 6 bases clipped from V and 4 bases from J, the junction kept 12 bases outside the gene matches. The CDR3 is 16 amino acids. The germline V gene has CDR1 GTSNPN and CDR2 SVGIG (reference sequence). This chain's CDR3 is CACLAGEVPFYNEQFF. The CDR3, as DNA: TGTGCCTGTCTAGCGGGAGAAGTACCCTTTTACAATGAGCAGTTCTTC.

CDR3 sequence (DNA): TGTGCCAGCAGTCGACTAGCGGGAGGTCTAGATACGCAGTATTTT. This codes for CASSRLAGGLDTQYF. The chain uses TRBV2 and TRBJ2-3; the match to TRBD2 covers 13 bases. Germline CDR1 is SNHLY and CDR2 is FYNNEI. After removal of 5 bases from V and 5 bases from J, the junction contained 4 bases not matched to a gene. The length of the CDR3 is 15 residues.

This clone was counted a few times. V is TRBV6-5 and J is TRBJ1-1, with a possible D match to TRBD1 (5 bases). CDR1 is MNHEY and CDR2 is SVGAGI in the germline V gene. Trimming left V 5 bases short and J 5 bases short, with 15 bases between. This CDR3 comprises 14 residues. CDR3 sequence reads: CASSPTRQFTEAFF. The CDR3 DNA follows: TGTGCCAGCAGTCCGACCCGACAGTTTACTGAAGCTTTCTTT.

This clone was found a few times. The chain couples TRBV11-1 to TRBJ1-2; TRBD1 matches 12 bases. Per the germline V gene, CDR1 is SGHAT and CDR2 is FQDESV (reference sequence). The CDR3 is 16 residues long. The V segment lost 6 bases and the J segment 2 bases; nucleotides outside the gene matches: 7. The DNA for the CDR3 is TGTGCCAGCAGGGGGACAGGGGGCGATCCCAACTATGGCTACACCTTC. It specifies CASRGTGGDPNYGYTF.

This clone appeared a few times. The chain combines TRBV19 with TRBJ2-7; 7 bases map to TRBD2. Germline V CDR1 and CDR2: LNHDA, SQIVND (reference sequence). Trimming at V came to 8 bases and at J to 5 bases, leaving 12 bases not matched to a gene. The CDR3 is made up of 14 amino acids. The CDR3 region has the DNA TGTGCCAGTCGCCCTGCGGGAGCCGTGAACGAGCAGTACTTC. Its translation is CASRPAGAVNEQYF.

The rearrangement links TRBV13 to TRBJ2-1; 9 nucleotides align to TRBD2. This CDR3 has 18 residues. V trimming: 1 base; J trimming: 0 bases; junction bases outside the gene matches: 7. Germline values: CDR1 PRHDT, CDR2 FYEKMQ (reference sequence). The CDR3 loop reads CASSLAVLAGSSYNEQFF. The DNA of the CDR3 is TGTGCCAGCAGCTTAGCCGTCCTAGCGGGGAGCTCCTACAATGAGCAGTTCTTC.

This chain uses TRBV4-1 with TRBJ2-2; 7 bases are shared with TRBD1. V shed 3 bases and J 8 bases; nucleotides not matched to a gene: 12. The germline V gene encodes CDR1 MGHRA and CDR2 YSYEKL. This CDR3 region has 16 residues. The DNA of the CDR3 is TGCGCCAGCAGCCAGTCCTTCAGGGGGACGGCGGGGGAGCTGTTTTTT. Its translation is CASSQSFRGTAGELFF.

This clone turned up a few times. The V and J genes are TRBV10-3 and TRBJ1-2, with D possibly being TRBD1 (6 bases). This CDR3 region has 13 residues. Germline-derived CDR1 and CDR2 are ENHRY and SYGVKD. Deletions cut 0 bases from V and 9 bases from J, with 11 bases between. CDR3 sequence reads: CAISESVGASYTF. The CDR3 coding sequence is TGTGCCATCAGTGAGTCGGTGGGGGCGAGCTACACCTTC.

This clone was detected a few times. This chain uses TRBV19 with TRBJ1-3, with D perhaps matching TRBD1 (6 bases). V dropped 8 bases and J dropped 4 bases, with 18 bases sitting between them. The CDR3 loop spans 15 amino acids. Germline-derived CDR1 and CDR2 are LNHDA and SQIVND (reference sequence). This chain's CDR3 is CASSGVAGGGNTIYF. The CDR3 DNA follows: TGTGCCAGTTCGGGGGTCGCGGGGGGCGGAAACACCATATATTTT.

The chain employs TRBV5-1 and TRBJ2-2; 8 bases fit TRBD2. CDR1 SGHRS and CDR2 YFSETQ come from the germline V gene. Trimming at V came to 5 bases and at J to 1 base, leaving 7 bases not matched to a gene. This CDR3 has 16 residues. The CDR3 spells CASRPTSGLNTGELFF. CDR3 sequence (DNA): TGCGCCAGCAGGCCCACTAGCGGACTGAACACCGGGGAGCTGTTTTTT.

The table lists this clone with a few counts. The rearrangement uses TRBV5-6 and TRBJ2-1; 11 bases agree with TRBD2. Per germline, CDR1 SGHDT and CDR2 YYEEEE. This CDR3 is built from 15 residues. Trimming removed 2 bases from V and 5 bases from J; junction bases left unmatched: 3. The CDR3 protein is CASSFGLAGHNEQFF. DNA of the CDR3: TGTGCCAGCAGCTTTGGACTAGCGGGCCACAATGAGCAGTTCTTC.